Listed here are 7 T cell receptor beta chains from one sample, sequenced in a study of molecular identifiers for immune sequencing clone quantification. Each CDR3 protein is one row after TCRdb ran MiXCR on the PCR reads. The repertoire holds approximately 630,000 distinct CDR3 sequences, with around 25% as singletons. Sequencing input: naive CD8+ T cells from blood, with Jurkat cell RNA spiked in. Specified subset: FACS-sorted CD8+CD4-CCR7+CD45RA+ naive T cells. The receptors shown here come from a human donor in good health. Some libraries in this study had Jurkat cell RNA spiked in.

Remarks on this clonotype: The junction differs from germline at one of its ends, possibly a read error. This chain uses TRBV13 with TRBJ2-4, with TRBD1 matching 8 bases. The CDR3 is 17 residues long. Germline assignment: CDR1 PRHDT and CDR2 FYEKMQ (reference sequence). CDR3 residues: CACSSDRGGSEKNIQYF. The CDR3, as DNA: TGTGCCTGCAGCTCCGACAGGGGAGGCTCAGAAAAAAACATTCAGTACTTC.

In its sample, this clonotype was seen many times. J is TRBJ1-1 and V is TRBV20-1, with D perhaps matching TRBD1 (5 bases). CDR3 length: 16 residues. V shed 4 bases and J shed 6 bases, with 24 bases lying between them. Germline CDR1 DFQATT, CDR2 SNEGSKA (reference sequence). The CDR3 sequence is CSATLSGAQGIPEAFF. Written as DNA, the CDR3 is TGCAGTGCTACTCTCAGCGGGGCCCAGGGAATCCCTGAAGCTTTCTTT.

Written as DNA, the CDR3 is TGTGCCAGCAGCTTAGAAAGAGAACAGGGAAATTCACCCCTCCACTTT. This translates into CASSLEREQGNSPLHF. This chain joins TRBV7-9 and TRBJ1-6; D possibly corresponds to TRBD1 (6 bases). Germline-derived CDR1 and CDR2 are SEHNR and FQNEAQ (reference sequence). The V end lost 1 base, the J end lost 7 bases, and 14 bases lay between the germline ends. This CDR3 spans 16 amino acids.

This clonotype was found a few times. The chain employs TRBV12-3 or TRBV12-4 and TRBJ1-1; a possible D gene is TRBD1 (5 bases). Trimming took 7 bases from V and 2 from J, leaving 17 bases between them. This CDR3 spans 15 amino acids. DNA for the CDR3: TGTGCCAGCACCCCCGTGGGGGGACCTAACACTGAAGCTTTCTTT. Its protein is CASTPVGGPNTEAFF.

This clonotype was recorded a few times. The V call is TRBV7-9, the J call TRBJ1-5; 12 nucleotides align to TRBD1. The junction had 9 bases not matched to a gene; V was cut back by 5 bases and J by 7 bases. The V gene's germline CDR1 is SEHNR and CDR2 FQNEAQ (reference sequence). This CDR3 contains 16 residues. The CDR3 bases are TGTGCCAGCAGCAGGGACAGGGGGCAAGAAATGCAGCCCCAGCATTTT. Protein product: CASSRDRGQEMQPQHF.

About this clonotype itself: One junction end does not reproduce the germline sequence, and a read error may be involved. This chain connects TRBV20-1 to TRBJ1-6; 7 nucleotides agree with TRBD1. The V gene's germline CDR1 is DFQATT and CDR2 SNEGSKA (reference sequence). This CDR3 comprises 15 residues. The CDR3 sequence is CSARDLGGSNSPLRF. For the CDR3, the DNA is TGCAGTGCTAGAGATTTAGGGGGCTCAAATTCACCCCTCCGCTTT.

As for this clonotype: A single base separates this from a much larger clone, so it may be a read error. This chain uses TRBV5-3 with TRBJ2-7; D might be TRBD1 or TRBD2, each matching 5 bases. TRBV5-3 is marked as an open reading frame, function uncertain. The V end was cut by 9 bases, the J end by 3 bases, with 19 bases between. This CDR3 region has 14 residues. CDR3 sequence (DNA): TGTGCCAACAGCCTTGAGGGGCCGATCTACGAGCAGTACTTC. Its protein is CANSLEGPIYEQYF.